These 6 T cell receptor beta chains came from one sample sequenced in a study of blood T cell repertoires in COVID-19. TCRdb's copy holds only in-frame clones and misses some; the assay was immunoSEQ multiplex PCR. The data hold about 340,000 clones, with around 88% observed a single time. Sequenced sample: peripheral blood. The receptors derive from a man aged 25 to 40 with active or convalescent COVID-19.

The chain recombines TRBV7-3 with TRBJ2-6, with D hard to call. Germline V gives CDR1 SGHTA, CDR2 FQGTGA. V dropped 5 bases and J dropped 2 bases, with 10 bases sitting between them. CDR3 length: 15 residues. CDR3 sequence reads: CASSLRHTGANVLTF. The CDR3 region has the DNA TGTGCCAGCAGCCTCAGACACACTGGGGCCAACGTCCTGACTTTC.

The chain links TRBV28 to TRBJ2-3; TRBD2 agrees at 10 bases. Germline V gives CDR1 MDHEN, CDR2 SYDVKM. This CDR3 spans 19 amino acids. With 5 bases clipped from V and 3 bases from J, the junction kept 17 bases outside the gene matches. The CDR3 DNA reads TGTGCCAGCAGTCAACACGGCCCTAGCGGGGGACCCACAACAGATACGCAGTATTTT. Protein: CASSQHGPSGGPTTDTQYF.

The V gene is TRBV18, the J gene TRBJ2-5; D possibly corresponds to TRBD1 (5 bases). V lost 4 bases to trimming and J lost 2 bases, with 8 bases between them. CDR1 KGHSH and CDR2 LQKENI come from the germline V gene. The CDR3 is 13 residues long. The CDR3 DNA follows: TGTGCCAGCTCACAGGGGCGGCAAGAGACCCAGTACTTC. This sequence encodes CASSQGRQETQYF.

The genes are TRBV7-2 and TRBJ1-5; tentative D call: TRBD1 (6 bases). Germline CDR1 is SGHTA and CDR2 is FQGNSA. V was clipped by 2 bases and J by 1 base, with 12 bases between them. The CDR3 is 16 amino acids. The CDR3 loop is CASSLQGWMSNQPQHF. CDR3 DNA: TGTGCCAGCAGCTTACAGGGGTGGATGAGCAATCAGCCCCAGCATTTT. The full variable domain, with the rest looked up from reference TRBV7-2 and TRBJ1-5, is GAGVSQSPSNKVTEKGKDVELRCDPISGHTALYWYRQSLGQGLEFLIYFQGNSAPDKSGLPSDRFSAERTGGSVSTLTIQRTQQEDSAVYLCASSLQGWMSNQPQHFGDGTRLSIL.

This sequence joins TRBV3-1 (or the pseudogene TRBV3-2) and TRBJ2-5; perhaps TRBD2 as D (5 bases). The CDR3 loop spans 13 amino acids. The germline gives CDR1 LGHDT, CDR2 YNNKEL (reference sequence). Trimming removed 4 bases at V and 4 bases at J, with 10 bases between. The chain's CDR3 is CASSLVDSETQYF. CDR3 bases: TGTGCCAGCAGCCTCGTGGACTCAGAGACCCAGTACTTC.

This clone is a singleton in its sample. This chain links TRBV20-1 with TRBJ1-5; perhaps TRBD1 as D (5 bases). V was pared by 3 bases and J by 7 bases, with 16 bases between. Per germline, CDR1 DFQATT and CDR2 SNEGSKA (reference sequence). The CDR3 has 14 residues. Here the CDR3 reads CSASAAGRGQPQHF. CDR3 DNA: TGCAGTGCTAGTGCGGCAGGGCGTGGGCAGCCCCAGCATTTT.